In this sample, the clone carrying this T cell receptor (beta chain) turned up a few times. Its antigen is not identified. Then a second PCR, running about 6 to 12 cycles, was carried out with a sample-barcoded 5' primer and a J-beta primer mix. Using its own MiXCR run on the 5' RACE reads, TCRdb lists one record per CDR3 protein. Of approximately 2,000,000 distinct CDR3 sequences in the sample, roughly two fifths were seen once. Caucasian individuals from Russia who were healthy and aged about 6 to 95 acted as donors. The data belong to a study of blood T cells in healthy people across ages. The study's findings and limits: A roughly linear fall in TCR beta diversity per million T cells was seen with increasing age. With donor CMV status unknown, expanded clonotype changes were possibly confounded.

This CDR3 is 17 amino acids long. Trimming removed 0 bases from V and 1 base from J, with 15 bases in between. Germline-derived CDR1 and CDR2 are MNHNY and SVGAGI (reference sequence). The sequence came from a human donor in good health. The sample taken for sequencing was blood. The chain joins TRBV6-6 to TRBJ2-5, with D hard to call. CDR3 coding DNA: TGTGCCAGCAGTTACTCAGGAGCGAATACGGGCCAAGAGACCCAGTACTTC. Translating it yields CASSYSGANTGQETQYF.